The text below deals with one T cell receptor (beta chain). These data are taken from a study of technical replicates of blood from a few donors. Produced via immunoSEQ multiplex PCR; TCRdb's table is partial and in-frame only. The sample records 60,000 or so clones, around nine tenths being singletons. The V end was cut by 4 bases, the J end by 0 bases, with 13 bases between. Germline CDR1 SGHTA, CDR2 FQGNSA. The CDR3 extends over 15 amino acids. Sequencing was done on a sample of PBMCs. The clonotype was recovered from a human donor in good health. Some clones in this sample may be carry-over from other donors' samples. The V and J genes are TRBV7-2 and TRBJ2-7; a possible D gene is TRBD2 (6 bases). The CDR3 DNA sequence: TGTGCCAGCAGCTCCTATAGCGGACCCTCCTACGAGCAGTACTTC. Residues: CASSSYSGPSYEQYF.